A single sample is the source of the 29 T cell receptor beta chains below, sequenced in a study of blood T cell repertoires in COVID-19. Produced via immunoSEQ multiplex PCR; TCRdb's table is partial and in-frame only. The sample holds roughly 330,000 clones, roughly 89% seen once. Sequencing was performed on peripheral blood. These TCRs come from a man aged 30 to 45 with COVID-19, enrolled during active disease.

This chain connects TRBV5-1 to TRBJ2-2, with TRBD2 matching 9 bases. Germline V gives CDR1 SGHRS, CDR2 YFSETQ. Unmatched junction bases numbered 11, after V lost 0 bases and J lost 2 bases. The CDR3 sequence is 19 residues long. The CDR3 loop is CASSLAPSGRIENTGELFF. CDR3 bases: TGCGCCAGCAGCTTGGCCCCCAGCGGGAGGATCGAAAACACCGGGGAGCTGTTTTTT.

This chain joins TRBV27 and TRBJ1-6; a weak D match, TRBD1 (5 bases). Germline CDR1 is MNHEY and CDR2 is SMNVEV (reference sequence). The CDR3 totals 16 residues. V lost 6 bases and J 0 bases, leaving 12 bases between the germline ends. The CDR3 loop is CASRNGGSSYNSPLHF. The CDR3 DNA follows: TGTGCCAGCAGAAATGGGGGGAGCTCCTATAATTCACCCCTCCACTTT.

This clone was observed once. The chain links TRBV5-5 to TRBJ1-5; TRBD1 matches at 8 bases. Looked up from germline, CDR1 is SGHKS and CDR2 is YYEKEE (reference sequence). Germline trimming cut 2 bases from V and 6 bases from J; bases unmatched to any gene: 4. The CDR3 extends over 14 amino acids. CDR3 protein: CASSLSGGTQPQHF. CDR3 bases: TGTGCCAGCAGCTTATCAGGGGGCACTCAGCCCCAGCATTTT.

The chain couples TRBV11-2 to TRBJ1-4, with 9 bases identical to TRBD1. This CDR3 spans 14 amino acids. Unmatched junction bases numbered 3, after V lost 4 bases and J lost 6 bases. Germline V gene data show CDR1 as SGHAT and CDR2 as FQNNGV. CDR3 in amino acids: CASSYDRGDEKLFF. The CDR3 coding sequence is TGTGCCAGCAGCTATGACAGGGGGGATGAAAAACTGTTTTTT.

The genes are TRBV7-2 and TRBJ1-5; no clear D. Germline V CDR1 and CDR2: SGHTA, FQGNSA. V lost 1 base, J lost 2 bases, and 9 bases lay in between. This CDR3 spans 15 amino acids. For the CDR3, the DNA is TGTGCCAGCAGCTTAGTACATTACGGCAATCAGCCCCAGCATTTT. It specifies CASSLVHYGNQPQHF.

The J gene is TRBJ2-1, the V gene TRBV14; weak D call: TRBD2 (7 bases). The CDR3 totals 17 residues. CDR1 is SGHDN, CDR2 FVKESK, per germline. Trimming removed 3 bases from V and 8 bases from J, with 23 bases in between. In nucleotides, the CDR3 is TGTGCCAGCAGCCACCTAGGAGGTGGGGGGGCGCTCGATGAGCAGTTCTTC. As protein: CASSHLGGGGALDEQFF.

This clone is a singleton in its sample. The chain couples TRBV19 to TRBJ2-7, with D perhaps matching TRBD1 (5 bases). Between the trimmed V and J ends, which lost 3 bases and 4 bases, there was a span of 19 bases. Germline values: CDR1 LNHDA, CDR2 SQIVND (reference sequence). The CDR3 extends over 16 amino acids. The CDR3 sequence is CASSIRVGAKTYEQYF. The CDR3 DNA reads as TGTGCCAGTAGTATTCGGGTAGGGGCCAAGACTTACGAGCAGTACTTC.

V usage is TRBV9 and J usage is TRBJ2-5; 9 bases are shared with TRBD2. The CDR3 is 15 residues long. From germline, CDR1 is SGDLS and CDR2 YYNGEE. V dropped 0 bases and J dropped 4; count of bases not matched to a gene: 4. CDR3 bases: TGTGCCAGCAGCGTAGGGCTAGCGGGACCAGAGACCCAGTACTTC. This encodes CASSVGLAGPETQYF.

The chain joins TRBV6-5 to TRBJ1-2; possibly TRBD1 for D (5 bases). The CDR3 is made up of 13 amino acids. CDR1 and CDR2 from the germline V gene are MNHEY and SVGAGI. The germline V and J ends were trimmed by 3 bases and 4 bases, with 9 bases remaining between them. The CDR3 nucleotides are TGTGCCAGCAGTTATCGTCAGGGCTATGGCTACACCTTC. It yields the protein CASSYRQGYGYTF.

The chain links TRBV19 to TRBJ2-5, with a tentative D call TRBD1 (6 bases). The germline gives CDR1 LNHDA, CDR2 SQIVND (reference sequence). Trimming removed 5 bases from V and 5 bases from J, with 15 bases in between. This CDR3 spans 14 amino acids. The DNA for the CDR3 is TGTGCCAGTAGTCCCCCAGGGGCGCTTGAGACCCAGTACTTC. This gives the protein CASSPPGALETQYF.

V gene TRBV7-9 combines with J gene TRBJ2-3; 8 positions match TRBD1. CDR3 length equals 15 residues. Trimming removed 6 bases from V and 6 bases from J; junction bases left unmatched: 11. Germline CDR1 reads SEHNR; CDR2 reads FQNEAQ (reference sequence). The CDR3 loop is CASSIWTGLGDTQYF. Written as DNA, the CDR3 is TGTGCCAGCAGTATATGGACAGGGCTCGGGGATACGCAGTATTTT. Drawing the rest from reference TRBV7-9 and TRBJ2-3, the complete variable domain is DTGVSQNPRHKITKRGQNVTFRCDPISEHNRLYWYRQTLGQGPEFLTYFQNEAQLEKSRLLSDRFSAERPKGSFSTLEIQRTEQGDSAMYLCASSIWTGLGDTQYFGPGTRLTVL.

The rearrangement uses TRBV6-5 and TRBJ1-2; the D gene is possibly TRBD1 (5 bases). Germline CDR1 is MNHEY and CDR2 is SVGAGI. CDR3 size: 14 residues. The V end was cut by 4 bases, the J end by 3 bases, with 12 bases between. The CDR3 region is CASSSTVPYYGYTF. In nucleotides, the CDR3 is TGTGCCAGCAGTTCGACAGTTCCTTACTATGGCTACACCTTC.

The chain joins TRBV7-3 to TRBJ1-1, with D possibly being TRBD1 (6 bases). The CDR3 spans 13 residues. V shed 6 bases and J shed 4 bases, with 12 bases lying between them. CDR1 SGHTA and CDR2 FQGTGA come from the germline V gene. CDR3 in amino acids: CASRNREITEAFF. The DNA for the CDR3 is TGTGCCAGCAGGAACAGGGAGATCACTGAAGCTTTCTTT. Full variable domain (remainder filled in from reference TRBV7-3 and TRBJ1-1): GAGVSQTPSNKVTEKGKYVELRCDPISGHTALYWYRQSLGQGPEFLIYFQGTGAADDSGLPNDRFFAVRPEGSVSTLKIQRTERGDSAVYLCASRNREITEAFFGQGTRLTVV.

CDR3 DNA sequence: TGTGCCAGTAGTATCTACAGTAGCAATCAGCCCCAGCATTTT. It is translated as CASSIYSSNQPQHF. The chain has TRBV19 and TRBJ1-5, with no clear D. This CDR3 is built from 14 residues. The ends were cut back, 3 bases at V and 0 bases at J, with 6 bases in the middle. Germline CDR1 reads LNHDA; CDR2 reads SQIVND (reference sequence).

V usage is TRBV29-1 and J usage is TRBJ2-1, with 9 bases aligning to TRBD1. J lost 6 bases, V lost 6 bases, and 6 bases had no gene match. Germline V gives CDR1 SQVTM, CDR2 ANQGSEA. This CDR3 is built from 13 residues. CDR3 sequence: CSVRDREANEQFF. The CDR3 nucleotides read TGCAGCGTCCGGGACAGGGAGGCCAATGAGCAGTTCTTC.

The rearrangement joins TRBV18 to TRBJ1-5; D is possibly TRBD1 (5 bases). V lost 5 bases and J 0 bases, leaving 11 bases between the germline ends. Germline CDR1 reads KGHSH; CDR2 reads LQKENI. This CDR3 is built from 15 residues. Here the CDR3 reads CASSRTTNSNQPQHF. For the CDR3, the DNA is TGTGCCAGCTCAAGGACAACTAATAGCAATCAGCCCCAGCATTTT.

J is TRBJ2-7 and V is TRBV9; 8 bases are shared with TRBD1. This CDR3 is 15 amino acids long. CDR1 is SGDLS, CDR2 YYNGEE, per germline. V lost 0 bases to trimming and J lost 4 bases; unmatched junction nucleotides: 6. CDR3 DNA sequence: TGTGCCAGCAGCGTAGGCACGACAGGGGAATACGAGCAGTACTTC. This gives the protein CASSVGTTGEYEQYF.

The chain is built from TRBV9 and TRBJ2-1; 8 bases fit TRBD2. The germline gives CDR1 SGDLS, CDR2 YYNGEE. CDR3 length: 16 residues. With 4 bases clipped from V and 4 bases from J, the junction kept 10 bases outside the gene matches. The CDR3 is CASSSRPSGSYNEQFF. DNA for the CDR3: TGTGCCAGCAGCTCCCGCCCTAGCGGGTCTTACAATGAGCAGTTCTTC.

This clone was observed a few times. CDR3 loop: CATTTSGEGNEQFF. For the CDR3, the DNA is TGTGCCACGACGACTAGCGGGGAGGGCAATGAGCAGTTCTTC. The chain uses TRBV24-1 and TRBJ2-1; 11 bases are a match to TRBD2. The length of the CDR3 is 14 residues. CDR1 and CDR2 (germline): KGHDR, SFDVKD. The ends lost 10 bases at V and 6 bases at J; junction bases unmatched: 7.

This clone appeared once. The chain links TRBV19 to TRBJ2-4; 7 bases fit TRBD1. Germline V gene data show CDR1 as LNHDA and CDR2 as SQIVND (reference sequence). The CDR3 length is 18 residues. Losses at the gene ends were 3 bases for V and 0 bases for J; bases not matched to a gene: 11. CDR3 protein: CASSIQQGVKLAKNIQYF. CDR3 coding DNA: TGTGCCAGTAGTATCCAGCAGGGGGTGAAGTTAGCCAAAAACATTCAGTACTTC.

In DNA, the CDR3 is TGTGCCAGCAGTAGGGGGGGTGATTGGGGCTACACCTTC. This codes for CASSRGGDWGYTF. This chain links TRBV6-6 with TRBJ1-2, with D perhaps matching TRBD1 (6 bases). The V gene's germline CDR1 is MNHNY and CDR2 SVGAGI (reference sequence). The length of the CDR3 is 13 residues. The germline V and J ends were trimmed by 5 bases and 8 bases, with 15 bases remaining between them.

The chain has TRBV6-1 and TRBJ2-7; possibly TRBD1 for D (7 bases). This CDR3 spans 15 amino acids. Germline V gene sequence: CDR1 MNHNS, CDR2 SASEGT. V lost 3 bases to trimming and J lost 0 bases, with 12 bases between them. The DNA for the CDR3 is TGTGCCAGCAGTGACCAGGGGGGAGCCTCCTACGAGCAGTACTTC. It is translated as CASSDQGGASYEQYF.

This clone was counted only a few times. The gene calls are TRBV6-5 and TRBJ2-4; 7 positions agree with TRBD1. The V and J ends lost 5 bases and 7 bases, in that order; junction bases with no gene match: 5. The CDR3 is 13 amino acids. Germline V lookup: CDR1 MNHEY, CDR2 SVGAGI. The CDR3 here is CASSPGTANIQYF. DNA for the CDR3: TGTGCCAGCAGTCCCGGGACAGCCAACATTCAGTACTTC.

The V gene is TRBV4-2, the J gene TRBJ2-4, with a possible D match to TRBD2 (6 bases). V shed 0 bases and J shed 9 bases, with 18 bases lying between them. CDR1 and CDR2 from the germline V gene are LGHNA and YNFKEQ. The CDR3 contains 16 residues. The CDR3 DNA reads as TGTGCCAGCAGCCAAGAAAGGACGTCAAACGGGGGCATTCAGTACTTC. Residues: CASSQERTSNGGIQYF.

V gene TRBV20-1 combines with J gene TRBJ2-1; D call uncertain. Germline CDR1 is DFQATT and CDR2 is SNEGSKA (reference sequence). The ends were cut back, 3 bases at V and 12 bases at J, with 15 bases in the middle. This CDR3 contains 12 residues. The chain's CDR3 is CSASPPRYRQFF. The CDR3 bases are TGCAGTGCTAGTCCCCCCAGGTATAGGCAGTTCTTC.

The chain's CDR3 is CASSVGGGDIQYF. CDR3 nucleotide sequence: TGTGCCAGCAGCGTAGGCGGGGGGGACATTCAGTACTTC. The chain couples TRBV9 to TRBJ2-4, with 9 positions matching TRBD2. CDR3 size: 13 residues. J was trimmed by 8 bases and V by 0 bases; bases with no gene match: 0. Germline V gene sequence: CDR1 SGDLS, CDR2 YYNGEE. Combining the CDR3 with reference TRBV9 and TRBJ2-4 gives the whole variable domain DSGVTQTPKHLITATGQRVTLRCSPRSGDLSVYWYQQSLDQGLQFLIQYYNGEERAKGNILERFSAQQFPDLHSELNLSSLELGDSALYFCASSVGGGDIQYFGAGTRLSVL.

CDR3 in DNA: TGTGCCAGCAGACCATCAGGGGGGATGGCTAACTATGGCTACACCTTC. Its translation: CASRPSGGMANYGYTF. This sequence joins TRBV28 and TRBJ1-2, with TRBD1 matching 7 bases. Unmatched junction bases numbered 10, after V lost 6 bases and J lost 0 bases. The CDR3 is 16 amino acids. The germline CDR1 and CDR2 sequences are MDHEN and SYDVKM.

V gene TRBV27 combines with J gene TRBJ1-6; 7 nucleotides agree with TRBD1. V lost 5 bases and J lost 11; bases outside the gene matches: 6. Germline V gene lookup returns CDR1 MNHEY and CDR2 SMNVEV (reference sequence). The CDR3 contains 13 residues. CDR3: CASSPQTGTPLHF. The CDR3, as DNA: TGTGCCAGCAGTCCCCAGACAGGGACACCCCTCCACTTT.

The rearrangement uses TRBV4-3 and TRBJ1-3, with 7 bases that match TRBD1. Germline CDR1 LGHNA, CDR2 YSLEER. CDR3 length: 17 amino acids. V lost 1 base and J lost 1; bases outside the gene matches: 7. The CDR3 sequence: CASSQGLTGVSGNTIYF. In nucleotides, the CDR3 is TGCGCCAGCAGCCAAGGGCTTACAGGGGTTTCTGGAAACACCATATATTTT.